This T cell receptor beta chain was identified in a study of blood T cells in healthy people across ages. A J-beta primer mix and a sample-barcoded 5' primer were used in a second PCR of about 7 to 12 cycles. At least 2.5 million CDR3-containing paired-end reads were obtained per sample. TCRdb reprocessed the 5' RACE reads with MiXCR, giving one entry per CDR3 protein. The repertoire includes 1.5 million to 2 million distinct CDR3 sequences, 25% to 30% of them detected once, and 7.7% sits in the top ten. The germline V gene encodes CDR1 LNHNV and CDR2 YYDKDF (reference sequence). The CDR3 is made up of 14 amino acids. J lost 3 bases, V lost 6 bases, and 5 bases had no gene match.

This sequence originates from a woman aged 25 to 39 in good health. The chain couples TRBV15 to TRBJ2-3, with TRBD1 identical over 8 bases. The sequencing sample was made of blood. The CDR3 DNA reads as TGTGCCACCAGTCAGGACAGGGATACAGATACGCAGTATTTT. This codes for CATSQDRDTDTQYF.